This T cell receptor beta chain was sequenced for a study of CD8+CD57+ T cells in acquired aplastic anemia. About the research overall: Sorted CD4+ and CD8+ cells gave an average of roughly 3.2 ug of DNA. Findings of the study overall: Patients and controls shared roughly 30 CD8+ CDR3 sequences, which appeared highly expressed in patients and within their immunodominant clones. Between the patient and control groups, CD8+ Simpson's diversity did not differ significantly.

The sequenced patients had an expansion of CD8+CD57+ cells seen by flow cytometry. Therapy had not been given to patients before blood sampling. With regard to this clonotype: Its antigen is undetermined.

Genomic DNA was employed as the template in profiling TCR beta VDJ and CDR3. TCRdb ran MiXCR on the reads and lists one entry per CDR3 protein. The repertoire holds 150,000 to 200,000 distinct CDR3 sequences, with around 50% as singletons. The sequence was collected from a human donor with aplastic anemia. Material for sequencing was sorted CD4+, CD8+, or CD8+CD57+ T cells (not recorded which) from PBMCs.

CDR3 residues: CAISDGGTGMNTEAFF. CDR3 bases: TGTGCCATCAGCGATGGGGGTACAGGGATGAACACTGAAGCTTTCTTT. The gene calls are TRBV10-3 and TRBJ1-1, with a tentative D call TRBD1 (6 bases). Germline-derived CDR1 and CDR2 are ENHRY and SYGVKD. CDR3 length: 16 amino acids. The V gene lost 6 bases and the J gene lost 0 bases, with 17 bases spanning the gap.